Detailed here is one T cell receptor (beta chain). These data are taken from a study of technical replicates of blood from several donors. Repertoires were generated with immunoSEQ multiplex PCR, while TCRdb's copy carries only in-frame clones and drops some. The sample has 60,000 or so clones, approximately 87% seen once. The TCR sequence derives from a human donor in good health. Some clones in this sample may be carry-over from other donors' samples. Material: PBMCs.

This chain's CDR3 is CASSSDPGQGNEQYF. The CDR3 DNA sequence: TGTGCCAGCAGCTCCGACCCGGGACAGGGGAACGAGCAGTACTTC. V usage is TRBV13 and J usage is TRBJ2-7, with TRBD1 matching over 10 bases. Looked up from germline, CDR1 is PRHDT and CDR2 is FYEKMQ (reference sequence). J gave up 5 bases and V 4 bases, and 8 bases lay outside the gene matches. This CDR3 comprises 15 residues.